Below are 21 T cell receptor beta chains sequenced from a single sample in a study of cytomegalovirus exposure and HLA in healthy donors. The PCR ran on 60 Vbeta and 13 Jbeta primers. Method: immunoSEQ multiplex PCR; TCRdb's copy keeps in-frame clones and lacks some. The table shows 140,000 to 150,000 clones, with approximately 78% occurring only once. Sequencing was carried out using PBMCs. Receptors originate from a young woman in good health and CMV-seropositive.

This clone was seen only a few times. The rearrangement links TRBV7-7 to TRBJ2-1; 12 nucleotides line up with TRBD2. V dropped 5 bases and J dropped 6; count of bases not matched to a gene: 8. The germline V gene encodes CDR1 SSHAT and CDR2 FNYEAQ (reference sequence). This CDR3 contains 16 residues. In nucleotides, the CDR3 is TGTGCCAGCAGCAAGCTAGCGGGGGGGCCGCTCAATGAGCAGTTCTTC. Protein: CASSKLAGGPLNEQFF.

The chain uses TRBV5-6 and TRBJ1-2; D possibly corresponds to TRBD1 (6 bases). Trimming cost V 1 base and J 3 bases, with 10 bases left between them. The CDR3 runs to 14 residues. CDR1 and CDR2 from the germline V gene are SGHDT and YYEEEE. The CDR3 here is CASSLTGRYYGYTF. CDR3 in DNA: TGTGCCAGCAGCTTGACAGGGCGGTACTATGGCTACACCTTC.

V is TRBV5-1 and J is TRBJ2-1; TRBD2 aligns across 9 bases. The CDR3 loop spans 14 amino acids. V lost 5 bases, J lost 6 bases, and 6 bases stayed unmatched. Germline loops: CDR1 SGHRS, CDR2 YFSETQ. Here the CDR3 DNA reads TGCGCCAGCAGGCGGGGGGGCCGGATCAATGAGCAGTTCTTC. Translation gives CASRRGGRINEQFF.

The V gene is TRBV18, the J gene TRBJ1-5; no clear D gene. With 1 base removed from V and 5 bases from J, the gap between germline ends came to 9 bases. This CDR3 is 14 amino acids long. From germline, CDR1 is KGHSH and CDR2 LQKENI. For the CDR3, the DNA is TGTGCCAGCTCACCACGCCGAGGAGATCAGCCCCAGCATTTT. The encoded protein is CASSPRRGDQPQHF.

V and J are TRBV19 and TRBJ1-1; 8 bases line up with TRBD1. The CDR3 consists of 15 residues. V was pared by 6 bases and J by 0 bases, with 6 bases of the junction left unmatched. Germline lookup yields CDR1 LNHDA and CDR2 SQIVND (reference sequence). CDR3 residues: CASRPRTGLNTEAFF. The CDR3 nucleotides read TGTGCCAGTAGACCTCGGACAGGGTTGAACACTGAAGCTTTCTTT.

The rearrangement joins TRBV19 to TRBJ1-1, with D unclear. CDR3 length: 14 residues. Looked up from germline, CDR1 is LNHDA and CDR2 is SQIVND (reference sequence). Trimming shortened V by 5 bases and J by 0 bases, and 10 bases separated the two germline ends. CDR3 amino acids: CASSADYMNTEAFF. CDR3 coding DNA: TGTGCCAGTAGTGCCGATTACATGAACACTGAAGCTTTCTTT.

The table lists this clone with a few counts. The CDR3 bases are TGTGCCAGCCAGGGGGCGCCGCGGGGCTACACCTTC. Protein product: CASQGAPRGYTF. V usage is TRBV6-1 and J usage is TRBJ1-2; 8 nucleotides align to TRBD1. Trimming cost V 8 bases and J 8 bases; bases outside gene matches: 7. This CDR3 is 12 amino acids long. Germline loops: CDR1 MNHNS, CDR2 SASEGT.

The chain uses TRBV19 and TRBJ2-7; D is uncertain. The CDR3 is 12 residues long. V was shortened by 4 bases and J by 3 bases, with 7 bases between the two germline ends. Germline loops: CDR1 LNHDA, CDR2 SQIVND (reference sequence). The CDR3 nucleotides read TGTGCCAGTAGTAGCGGCGTCTACGAGCAGTACTTC. Its translation: CASSSGVYEQYF. The variable domain in full, with the rest retrieved from reference TRBV19 and TRBJ2-7, is DGGITQSPKYLFRKEGQNVTLSCEQNLNHDAMYWYRQDPGQGLRLIYYSQIVNDFQKGDIAEGYSVSREKKESFPLTVTSAQKNPTAFYLCASSSGVYEQYFGPGTRLTVT.

The chain uses TRBV9 and TRBJ1-3; D is ambiguous. Trimming pared 0 bases from V and 0 bases from J, leaving 7 bases between. This CDR3 spans 15 amino acids. Germline-derived CDR1 and CDR2 are SGDLS and YYNGEE. CDR3 sequence: CASSVARDSGNTIYF. DNA of the CDR3: TGTGCCAGCAGCGTAGCGCGGGACTCTGGAAACACCATATATTTT.

The V gene is TRBV6-5, the J gene TRBJ2-5; TRBD2 matches 8 bases. The J call may be in error: the DNA end matches TRBJ2-7 better. CDR3 length: 14 amino acids. The germline gives CDR1 MNHEY, CDR2 SVGAGI. This CDR3 is CASSGQAGGYEQYF. CDR3 in DNA: TGTGCCAGCAGCGGTCAGGCGGGGGGTTACGAGCAGTACTTC.

V usage is TRBV11-2 and J usage is TRBJ2-6; D not resolved. Trimming pared 5 bases from V and 0 bases from J, leaving 8 bases between. Germline CDR1 and CDR2: SGHAT and FQNNGV. The CDR3 covers 15 residues. The DNA of the CDR3 is TGTGCCAGCAGCGAACGGGTCTCTGGGGCCAACGTCCTGACTTTC. Its protein is CASSERVSGANVLTF.

The V and J genes are TRBV2 and TRBJ2-3; unclear D gene. The CDR3 extends over 14 amino acids. Trimming took 7 bases from V and 4 from J, leaving 15 bases between them. The germline gives CDR1 SNHLY, CDR2 FYNNEI. CDR3 protein: CASIYRLRADTQYF. In DNA, the CDR3 is TGTGCCAGCATTTATCGGCTCCGGGCAGATACGCAGTATTTT.

This clone was observed a single time. The J gene is TRBJ2-1, the V gene TRBV6-5; tentative D call: TRBD1 (7 bases). There are 15 residues in the CDR3. Trimming took 2 bases from V and 6 from J, leaving 14 bases between them. Germline CDR1 reads MNHEY; CDR2 reads SVGAGI. The CDR3 nucleotides are TGTGCCAGCAGTTACAGGGGGCCCGGGAGCAATGAGCAGTTCTTC. Amino acid sequence: CASSYRGPGSNEQFF.

This rearrangement joins TRBV25-1 to TRBJ1-5; TRBD1 matches 12 bases. Germline CDR1 is MGHDK and CDR2 is SYGVNS. Unmatched junction bases numbered 1, after V lost 6 bases and J lost 4 bases. The CDR3 consists of 14 residues. Here the CDR3 reads CASRGQGANQPQHF. In DNA form, the CDR3 reads TGTGCCAGCAGGGGACAGGGGGCGAATCAGCCCCAGCATTTT.

The CDR3 reads CASSPQGLSAYEQYF. CDR3 sequence (DNA): TGTGCCAGCAGTCCCCAGGGGCTATCAGCCTACGAGCAGTACTTC. The chain uses TRBV28 and TRBJ2-7; D perhaps matches TRBD1 (6 bases). The germline gives CDR1 MDHEN, CDR2 SYDVKM. The V end lost 5 bases, the J end lost 2 bases, and 16 bases lay between the germline ends. The length of the CDR3 is 15 residues.

This chain connects TRBV14 to TRBJ2-1; 15 nucleotides match TRBD2. This CDR3 comprises 19 residues. The trim removed 5 bases at V and 3 bases at J, leaving 11 bases unmatched. CDR1 is SGHDN and CDR2 is FVKESK in the germline V gene. The CDR3 here is CASSLGLAGGQLNYNEQFF. The CDR3 DNA is TGTGCCAGCAGCTTGGGACTAGCGGGGGGCCAACTCAACTACAATGAGCAGTTCTTC. Together with reference TRBV14 and TRBJ2-1, the CDR3 gives the full variable domain: EAGVTQFPSHSVIEKGQTVTLRCDPISGHDNLYWYRRVMGKEIKFLLHFVKESKQDESGMPNNRFLAERTGGTYSTLKVQPAELEDSGVYFCASSLGLAGGQLNYNEQFFGPGTRLTVL.

The chain combines TRBV7-6 with TRBJ2-3, with 14 bases identical to TRBD2. Germline assignment: CDR1 SGHVS and CDR2 FNYEAQ. V gave up 0 bases and J gave up 1 base; unmatched junction bases: 3. The CDR3 spans 18 residues. CDR3: CASSLAGTSGGGTDTQYF. CDR3 nucleotides: TGTGCCAGCAGCTTAGCCGGGACTAGCGGGGGCGGCACAGATACGCAGTATTTT.

V gene TRBV29-1 combines with J gene TRBJ2-7; D may be TRBD2 (6 bases). V gave up 6 bases and J gave up 2 bases, with 11 bases separating them. This CDR3 has 12 residues. The germline gives CDR1 SQVTM, CDR2 ANQGSEA. CDR3 protein: CSVLEGTYEQYF. CDR3 DNA: TGCAGCGTGTTGGAGGGGACCTACGAGCAGTACTTC.

The DNA for the CDR3 is TGTGCCAGCAGCTTAGTAGGGGCGTCAGCCGGGGCCAACGTCCTGACTTTC. It encodes CASSLVGASAGANVLTF. The rearrangement links TRBV5-6 to TRBJ2-6; D may be TRBD1 (5 bases). The V and J ends lost 2 bases and 4 bases respectively, with 16 bases between them. The CDR3 length is 17 residues. From germline, CDR1 is SGHDT and CDR2 YYEEEE.

The chain is built from TRBV4-1 and TRBJ2-1; 10 nucleotides line up with TRBD2. The CDR3 totals 14 residues. Trimming at V came to 2 bases and at J to 15 bases, leaving 10 bases not matched to a gene. Germline lookup yields CDR1 MGHRA and CDR2 YSYEKL. The CDR3 protein is CASSQLIAGGPRFF. DNA of the CDR3: TGCGCCAGCAGCCAACTTATAGCGGGGGGACCGCGGTTCTTC.

The CDR3 DNA sequence: TGCGCCAGCAGCTTGGACGGGACAGGGAATATAAATGAAGCTTTCTTT. It specifies CASSLDGTGNINEAFF. This rearrangement joins TRBV5-1 to TRBJ1-1; 9 nucleotides agree with TRBD1. V was pared by 0 bases and J by 7 bases, with 10 bases of the junction left unmatched. The CDR3 has 16 amino acids. Germline CDR1 SGHRS, CDR2 YFSETQ.